These 20 T cell receptor beta chains originate from one sample sequenced in a study of T cell changes during pregnancy in multiple sclerosis. Only in-frame clones appear in the TCRdb table, and some are missing; sequencing was by immunoSEQ multiplex PCR. The sample yields approximately 58,000 clones, 92% seen once. The sequencing here drew on peripheral blood, taken in the second trimester of pregnancy. The receptors were sampled from a female donor with multiple sclerosis, enrolled in a pregnancy study.

This chain joins TRBV5-1 and TRBJ1-2; 9 nucleotides match TRBD1. The CDR3 consists of 14 residues. Trimming removed 2 bases from V and 5 bases from J; junction bases left unmatched: 4. Germline-derived CDR1 and CDR2 are SGHRS and YFSETQ. The CDR3 region has the DNA TGCGCCAGCAGCTTAACGGGGACAGGGTATGGCTACACCTTC. Protein sequence: CASSLTGTGYGYTF.

The table lists this clone with a count of one. This rearrangement joins TRBV18 to TRBJ2-5; TRBD2 might be the D (6 bases). Per germline, CDR1 KGHSH and CDR2 LQKENI. Between the trimmed V and J ends, which lost 1 base and 4 bases, there was a span of 7 bases. The CDR3 contains 13 residues. CDR3 nucleotides: TGTGCCAGCTCACCACTGGGGGGAGAGACCCAGTACTTC. It encodes CASSPLGGETQYF.

This clone has just one count. The CDR3 spells CASSYSQTANYGYTF. Here the CDR3 DNA reads TGTGCCAGCAGTTACTCTCAGACTGCTAACTATGGCTACACCTTC. V usage is TRBV6-6 and J usage is TRBJ1-2; D is undetermined. The V end lost 0 bases, the J end lost 0 bases, and 8 bases lay between the germline ends. Germline loops: CDR1 MNHNY, CDR2 SVGAGI (reference sequence). The CDR3 has 15 residues.

V usage is TRBV30 and J usage is TRBJ1-1; no clear D gene. The V gene lost 2 bases and the J gene lost 5 bases, with 12 bases spanning the gap. The CDR3 consists of 13 residues. The V gene's germline CDR1 is GTSNPN and CDR2 SVGIG (reference sequence). CDR3 nucleotide sequence: TGTGCCTGGAGTTTGGGCGTAAGTACTGAAGCTTTCTTT. This encodes CAWSLGVSTEAFF.

The chain is built from TRBV6-5 and TRBJ2-7, with 7 bases fitting TRBD1. The CDR3 has 14 amino acids. Germline V lookup: CDR1 MNHEY, CDR2 SVGAGI. Germline trimming cut 6 bases from V and 2 bases from J; bases unmatched to any gene: 7. The chain's CDR3 is CASRRTGDAYEQYF. The CDR3 DNA is TGTGCCAGCAGAAGGACAGGAGATGCCTACGAGCAGTACTTC.

A word on this clone: Relative to the germline gene, one junction end is altered; a read error may explain this. This chain connects TRBV7-7 to TRBJ2-3; 13 bases fit TRBD2. The germline V gene encodes CDR1 SSHAT and CDR2 FNYEAQ (reference sequence). The CDR3 covers 18 residues. CDR3 amino acids: CASSLLAGGPGARYTQYF. In nucleotides, the CDR3 is TGTGCTAGCAGCTTACTAGCGGGAGGGCCCGGGGCAAGATATACGCAGTATTTT.

The chain uses TRBV5-4 and TRBJ2-7, with 7 nucleotides matching TRBD2. The CDR3 totals 15 residues. The J segment lost 0 bases and the V segment lost 1 base, leaving 4 bases of the junction unmatched. Germline V gene data show CDR1 as SGHNT and CDR2 as YYREEE (reference sequence). The CDR3, as DNA: TGTGCCAGCAGCTTGTTGGGGGACTACTCCTACGAGCAGTACTTC. Protein sequence: CASSLLGDYSYEQYF. The complete variable domain, with remaining parts taken from reference TRBV5-4 and TRBJ2-7, reads ETGVTQSPTHLIKTRGQQVTLRCSSQSGHNTVSWYQQALGQGPQFIFQYYREEENGRGNFPPRFSGLQFPNYSSELNVNALELDDSALYLCASSLLGDYSYEQYFGPGTRLTVT.

This sequence joins TRBV7-9 and TRBJ2-3; 7 bases line up with TRBD2. The V gene end was trimmed by 2 bases and the J gene end by 1 base; junction bases not matched to a gene: 3. The CDR3 runs 15 residues. CDR1 is SEHNR and CDR2 is FQNEAQ in the germline V gene (reference sequence). CDR3 coding DNA: TGTGCCAGCAGCTTAAATCTAGCGGGCACAGATACGCAGTATTTT. Amino acids: CASSLNLAGTDTQYF. The full variable domain, rest sourced from reference TRBV7-9 and TRBJ2-3, is DTGVSQNPRHKITKRGQNVTFRCDPISEHNRLYWYRQTLGQGPEFLTYFQNEAQLEKSRLLSDRFSAERPKGSFSTLEIQRTEQGDSAMYLCASSLNLAGTDTQYFGPGTRLTVL.

In regard to this clone: At one end, the junction sequence differs from germline, possibly due to a read error. The chain employs TRBV7-7 and TRBJ2-1; 13 nucleotides line up with TRBD2. The CDR3 consists of 15 residues. Germline V gene data show CDR1 as SSHAT and CDR2 as FNYEAQ (reference sequence). CDR3: CASSSGLAGLNEQFF. CDR3 nucleotide sequence: TGTGCTAGCAGCTCGGGACTAGCGGGATTGAATGAGCAGTTCTTC.

The gene calls are TRBV6-1 and TRBJ2-3, with TRBD1 as a possible D gene (5 bases). The V end lost 2 bases, the J end lost 1 base, and 13 bases lay between the germline ends. This CDR3 comprises 16 residues. Germline V gives CDR1 MNHNS, CDR2 SASEGT. This chain's CDR3 is CASSEYPGSGTDTQYF. The DNA for the CDR3 is TGTGCCAGCAGTGAATACCCAGGGTCAGGCACAGATACGCAGTATTTT.

This clone was recorded once. The chain recombines TRBV27 with TRBJ1-5; D may be TRBD1 (6 bases). The V end was cut by 5 bases, the J end by 7 bases, with 15 bases between. The CDR3 extends over 14 amino acids. Germline-derived CDR1 and CDR2 are MNHEY and SMNVEV (reference sequence). The CDR3 spells CASSPPGQIQPQHF. CDR3 in DNA: TGTGCCAGCAGTCCACCGGGACAAATACAGCCCCAGCATTTT.

This chain joins TRBV5-1 and TRBJ2-5; 8 nucleotides line up with TRBD1. CDR1 and CDR2 from the germline V gene are SGHRS and YFSETQ. There are 14 residues in the CDR3. J lost 6 bases, V lost 4 bases, and 8 bases had no gene match. CDR3 nucleotides: TGCGCCAGCAGCGGACAGGGTCCGTACCAGACCCAGTACTTC. Its protein is CASSGQGPYQTQYF.

V is TRBV23-1 and J is TRBJ1-5; 7 bases match TRBD1. TRBV23-1 is labeled an ORF, and its function is uncertain. With V trimmed by 1 base and J by 4 bases, 7 bases remained unmatched. The CDR3 is 16 residues long. The CDR3 region is CASSQLGQVPNQPQHF. CDR3 nucleotide sequence: TGCGCCAGCAGTCAATTAGGACAGGTCCCAAATCAGCCCCAGCATTTT.

J is TRBJ1-1 and V is TRBV12-5; 12 positions match TRBD1. CDR3 length: 16 residues. V lost 1 base to trimming and J lost 5 bases; unmatched junction nucleotides: 5. Germline V gives CDR1 LGHNT, CDR2 FRNRAP. CDR3 DNA sequence: TGTGCTAGTGGTTTGGGGGACAGGGGGCTTGGAACTGAAGCTTTCTTT. This sequence encodes CASGLGDRGLGTEAFF.

The V and J genes are TRBV5-1 and TRBJ2-3, with D possibly matching TRBD2 (5 bases). The CDR3 has 16 amino acids. Between the trimmed V and J ends, which lost 0 bases and 3 bases, there was a span of 14 bases. Per the germline V gene, CDR1 is SGHRS and CDR2 is YFSETQ. CDR3 protein: CASSLDLARGTDTQYF. CDR3 DNA sequence: TGCGCCAGCAGCTTGGACCTAGCCCGAGGGACAGATACGCAGTATTTT.

The chain uses TRBV6-5 and TRBJ1-2; 9 bases map to TRBD1. V lost 5 bases to trimming and J lost 0 bases; unmatched junction nucleotides: 4. Per the germline V gene, CDR1 is MNHEY and CDR2 is SVGAGI. The CDR3 contains 15 residues. CDR3: CASSARQGANYGYTF. The DNA of the CDR3 is TGTGCCAGCAGTGCCCGACAGGGGGCTAACTATGGCTACACCTTC.

The chain carries TRBV14 and TRBJ1-2; D not certain. The germline V gene encodes CDR1 SGHDN and CDR2 FVKESK. This CDR3 comprises 13 residues. V was pared by 3 bases and J by 4 bases, with 9 bases between. The CDR3: CASSQGGIYGYTF. CDR3 sequence (DNA): TGTGCCAGCAGCCAGGGAGGCATCTATGGCTACACCTTC.

This clone occurred once. The chain is built from TRBV5-4 and TRBJ1-1, with a tentative D call TRBD1 (6 bases). Germline-derived CDR1 and CDR2 are SGHNT and YYREEE (reference sequence). Between the trimmed V and J ends, which lost 4 bases and 1 base, there was a span of 11 bases. CDR3 length equals 14 residues. The chain's CDR3 is CASSIQGTNTEAFF. The CDR3 DNA reads as TGTGCCAGCAGCATCCAGGGGACGAACACTGAAGCTTTCTTT.

J is TRBJ2-7 and V is TRBV2; 9 nucleotides line up with TRBD1. This CDR3 region has 16 residues. The V segment lost 2 bases and the J segment 0 bases; nucleotides outside the gene matches: 5. Germline V CDR1 and CDR2: SNHLY, FYNNEI. The CDR3 bases are TGTGCCAGCAGTGAAACGGGACAGGGTTCCTCCTACGAGCAGTACTTC. Translating it yields CASSETGQGSSYEQYF.

The V gene is TRBV7-8, the J gene TRBJ2-7; 9 bases agree with TRBD2. CDR1 and CDR2 from the germline V gene are SGHVS and FQNEAQ. The CDR3 runs 15 residues. The ends lost 5 bases at V and 4 bases at J; junction bases unmatched: 9. The CDR3 region is CASSLVVAGEYEQYF. CDR3 coding DNA: TGTGCCAGCAGCCTCGTGGTAGCGGGAGAGTACGAGCAGTACTTC. The whole variable domain, remainder taken from reference TRBV7-8 and TRBJ2-7, is GAGVSQSPRYKVAKRGQDVALRCDPISGHVSLFWYQQALGQGPEFLTYFQNEAQLDKSGLPSDRFFAERPEGSVSTLKIQRTQQEDSAVYLCASSLVVAGEYEQYFGPGTRLTVT.